This record concerns one T cell receptor beta chain sequence. There are 17 residues in the CDR3. Trimming left V 2 bases short and J 1 base short, with 16 bases between. CDR1 and CDR2 (germline): MNHEY, SVGEGT. The sample originates from a study of control samples from healthy donors and cancer patients. Sequencing was performed with immunoSEQ multiplex PCR; in TCRdb, only in-frame clones are kept and a portion is missing. The sample has approximately 2,300 clones; 95% to 97% are singletons. This receptor was taken from a man in his 70s with colorectal cancer. The chain employs TRBV6-2 or TRBV6-3 and TRBJ2-3; perhaps TRBD1 as D (6 bases). The material sequenced was PBMCs. DNA for the CDR3: TGTGCCAGCAGTTACCCAACGAACGCAGGGGGCACAGATACGCAGTATTTT. It codes for CASSYPTNAGGTDTQYF.